The 10 T cell receptor beta chains below all came from one sample that was sequenced in a study of T cells in Graves' hyperthyroidism and ophthalmopathy. Authors of the study amplified TCR beta CDR3 regions from RNA transcripts. In the first-round RT-PCR of the TCR CDR3, the HTBI primer set was used. TCRdb itself ran the multiplex PCR reads through MiXCR, one entry per CDR3 protein. The data hold 400,000 to 500,000 distinct CDR3 sequences, with roughly 15% observed a single time. Material for sequencing was blood. The receptors were gathered from a woman aged 18-29 years with Graves' hyperthyroidism.

This clonotype was counted only a few times. This rearrangement joins TRBV28 to TRBJ2-1, with 7 bases identical to TRBD1. The CDR3 length is 12 residues. The J segment lost 15 bases and the V segment lost 4 bases, leaving 9 bases of the junction unmatched. Germline CDR1 reads MDHEN; CDR2 reads SYDVKM. The CDR3 loop reads CASSSSDRIGFF. The DNA for the CDR3 is TGTGCCAGCAGTTCATCGGACAGGATTGGGTTCTTC.

The chain uses TRBV27 and TRBJ2-5; TRBD1 matches 8 bases. Per the germline V gene, CDR1 is MNHEY and CDR2 is SMNVEV (reference sequence). V lost 3 bases, J lost 1 base, and 4 bases stayed unmatched. The CDR3 covers 15 residues. CDR3 protein: CASSFGQGTQETQYF. The CDR3 bases are TGTGCCAGCAGTTTCGGACAGGGAACCCAAGAGACCCAGTACTTC.

This clonotype was seen more than once but under ten times. This likely comes from a read error, as the CDR3 has no conserved phenylalanine or tryptophan at its end. The rearrangement uses TRBV2 and TRBJ1-6; weak D call: TRBD1 (6 bases). Per the germline V gene, CDR1 is SNHLY and CDR2 is FYNNEI. The CDR3 is made up of 13 amino acids. V lost 7 bases to trimming and J lost 8 bases, with 12 bases between them. CDR3 residues: CASTGAADSPLHL. CDR3 DNA sequence: TGTGCCAGCACGGGGGCGGCGGATTCACCCCTCCACCTT.

This clonotype has a count of ten or more. The chain joins TRBV30 to TRBJ2-1; 7 bases match TRBD1. This CDR3 spans 13 amino acids. Per germline, CDR1 GTSNPN and CDR2 SVGIG (reference sequence). J was trimmed by 12 bases and V by 0 bases; bases with no gene match: 8. The CDR3 loop is CAWSVSVRDRQFF. In DNA form, the CDR3 reads TGTGCCTGGAGTGTGAGCGTCCGGGACAGGCAGTTCTTC.

The rearrangement uses TRBV20-1 and TRBJ1-2, with 8 bases identical to TRBD1. V lost 4 bases to trimming and J lost 2 bases; unmatched junction nucleotides: 6. In germline, CDR1 is DFQATT, CDR2 SNEGSKA (reference sequence). This CDR3 region has 14 residues. CDR3 loop: CSATGTGENYGYTF. The CDR3 DNA is TGCAGTGCTACCGGGACAGGAGAAAACTATGGCTACACCTTC.

This clonotype was observed at least ten times. The rearrangement uses TRBV6-2 or TRBV6-3 and TRBJ2-6, with D perhaps matching TRBD2 (5 bases). The CDR3 runs 15 residues. The ends were cut back, 4 bases at V and 4 bases at J, with 11 bases in the middle. CDR1 and CDR2 from the germline V gene are MNHEY and SVGEGT. In nucleotides, the CDR3 is TGTGCCAGCAGTTCCCGACCGGGAGGGGCCAACGTCCTGACTTTC. Translation gives CASSSRPGGANVLTF.

This clonotype showed up just a few times. The J gene is TRBJ2-1, the V gene TRBV27; 12 nucleotides match TRBD2. Germline V CDR1 and CDR2: MNHEY, SMNVEV (reference sequence). The CDR3 totals 16 residues. The ends lost 5 bases at V and 3 bases at J; junction bases unmatched: 5. CDR3 amino acids: CASSIATSGSYNEQFF. Written as DNA, the CDR3 is TGTGCCAGCAGTATCGCGACTAGCGGGAGCTACAATGAGCAGTTCTTC.

This clonotype was picked up a small number of times. The chain joins TRBV20-1 to TRBJ2-5; 14 bases match TRBD2. V dropped 6 bases and J dropped 2; count of bases not matched to a gene: 8. This CDR3 has 16 amino acids. Germline CDR1 is DFQATT and CDR2 is SNEGSKA (reference sequence). The CDR3 sequence is CSALGTSGRVQETQYF. In DNA, the CDR3 is TGCAGTGCACTTGGGACTAGCGGGAGAGTACAAGAGACCCAGTACTTC.

This clonotype was observed many times. The J gene is TRBJ2-7, the V gene TRBV20-1; possible D gene TRBD2, 6 bases. The germline CDR1 and CDR2 sequences are DFQATT and SNEGSKA (reference sequence). The V end was cut by 6 bases, the J end by 3 bases, with 18 bases between. The CDR3 contains 14 residues. CDR3 residues: CSAIRSGRYYEQYF. The CDR3 DNA follows: TGCAGTGCCATACGTAGCGGACGATACTACGAGCAGTACTTC.

This clonotype was counted many times. The chain couples TRBV20-1 to TRBJ2-1; 9 bases line up with TRBD2. There are 15 residues in the CDR3. From germline, CDR1 is DFQATT and CDR2 SNEGSKA (reference sequence). Trimming took 5 bases from V and 4 from J; bases not matched to a gene: 9. The CDR3 DNA follows: TGCAGTGCTGCAAGAGGGAGCGGGGGGTACAATGAGCAGTTCTTC. Protein sequence: CSAARGSGGYNEQFF.